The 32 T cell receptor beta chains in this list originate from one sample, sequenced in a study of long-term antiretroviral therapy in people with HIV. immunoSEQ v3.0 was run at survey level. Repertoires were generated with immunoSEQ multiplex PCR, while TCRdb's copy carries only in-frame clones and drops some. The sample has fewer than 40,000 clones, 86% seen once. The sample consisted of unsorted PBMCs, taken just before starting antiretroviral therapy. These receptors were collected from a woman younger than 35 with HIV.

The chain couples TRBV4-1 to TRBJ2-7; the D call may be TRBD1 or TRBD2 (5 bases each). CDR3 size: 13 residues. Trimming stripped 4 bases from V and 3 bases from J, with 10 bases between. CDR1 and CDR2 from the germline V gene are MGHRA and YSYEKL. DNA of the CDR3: TGCGCCAGCAGCCGGGACCGCGACTACGAGCAGTACTTC. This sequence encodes CASSRDRDYEQYF.

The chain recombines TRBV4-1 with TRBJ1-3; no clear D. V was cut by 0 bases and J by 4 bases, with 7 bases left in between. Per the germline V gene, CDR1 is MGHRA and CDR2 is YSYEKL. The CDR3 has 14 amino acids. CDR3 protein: CASSQDGVGNTIYF. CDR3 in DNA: TGCGCCAGCAGCCAAGATGGGGTAGGAAACACCATATATTTT.

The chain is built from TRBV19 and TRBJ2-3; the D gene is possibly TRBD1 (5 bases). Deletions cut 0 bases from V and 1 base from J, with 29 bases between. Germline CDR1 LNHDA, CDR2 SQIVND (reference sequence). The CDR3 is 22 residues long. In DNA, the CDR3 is TGTGCCAGTAGTATAGAAAGGATTCAAAGGGGCCGGGCAGGCATTGGCACAGATACGCAGTATTTT. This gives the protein CASSIERIQRGRAGIGTDTQYF.

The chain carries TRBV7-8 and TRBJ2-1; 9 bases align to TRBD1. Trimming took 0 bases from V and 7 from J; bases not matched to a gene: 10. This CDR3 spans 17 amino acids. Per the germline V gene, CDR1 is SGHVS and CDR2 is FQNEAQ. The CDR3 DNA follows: TGTGCCAGCAGCTTAGCCGGGACAGGGATGTTAGGGAATGAGCAGTTCTTC. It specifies CASSLAGTGMLGNEQFF.

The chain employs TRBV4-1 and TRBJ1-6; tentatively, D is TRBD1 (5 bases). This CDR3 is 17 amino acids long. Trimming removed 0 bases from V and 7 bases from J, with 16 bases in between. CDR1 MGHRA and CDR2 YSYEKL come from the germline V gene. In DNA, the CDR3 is TGCGCCAGCAGCCAAGATGGAGGCAGGGAGGAGAATTCACCCCTCCACTTT. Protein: CASSQDGGREENSPLHF.

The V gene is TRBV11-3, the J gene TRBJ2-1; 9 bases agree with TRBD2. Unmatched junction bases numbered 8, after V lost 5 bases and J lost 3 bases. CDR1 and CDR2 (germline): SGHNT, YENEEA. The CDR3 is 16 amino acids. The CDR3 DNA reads TGTGCCAGCAGCCTCGGGTTTAGCGGGAGCTACAATGAGCAGTTCTTC. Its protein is CASSLGFSGSYNEQFF. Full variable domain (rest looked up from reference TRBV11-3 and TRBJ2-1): EAGVVQSPRYKIIEKKQPVAFWCNPISGHNTLYWYLQNLGQGPELLIRYENEEAVDDSQLPKDRFSAERLKGVDSTLKIQPAELGDSAVYLCASSLGFSGSYNEQFFGPGTRLTVL.

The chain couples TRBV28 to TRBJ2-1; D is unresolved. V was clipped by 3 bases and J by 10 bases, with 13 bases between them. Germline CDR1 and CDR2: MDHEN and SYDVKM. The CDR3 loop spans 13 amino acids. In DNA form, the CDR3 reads TGTGCCAGCAGTTTTTACGTTCCCTCAGAGCAGTTCTTC. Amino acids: CASSFYVPSEQFF.

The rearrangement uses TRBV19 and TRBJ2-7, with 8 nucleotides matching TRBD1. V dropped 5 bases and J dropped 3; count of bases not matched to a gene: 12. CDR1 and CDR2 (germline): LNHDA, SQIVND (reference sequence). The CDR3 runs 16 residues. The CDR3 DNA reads TGTGCCAGTAGTTCGTCGCAGGGGGCGCCGATCTACGAGCAGTACTTC. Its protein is CASSSSQGAPIYEQYF.

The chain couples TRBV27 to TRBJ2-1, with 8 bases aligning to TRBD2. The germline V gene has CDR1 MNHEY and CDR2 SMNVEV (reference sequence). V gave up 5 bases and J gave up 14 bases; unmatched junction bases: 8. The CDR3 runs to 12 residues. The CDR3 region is CASSPPGLVEFF. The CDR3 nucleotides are TGTGCCAGCAGTCCCCCGGGACTAGTGGAGTTCTTC.

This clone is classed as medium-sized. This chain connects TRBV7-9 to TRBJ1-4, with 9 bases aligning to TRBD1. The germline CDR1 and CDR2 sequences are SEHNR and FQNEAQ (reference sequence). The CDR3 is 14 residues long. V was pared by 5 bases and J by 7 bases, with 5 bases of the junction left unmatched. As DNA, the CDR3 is TGTGCCAGCAGCCCGGGACAGGGTTTTGAAAAACTGTTTTTT. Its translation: CASSPGQGFEKLFF.

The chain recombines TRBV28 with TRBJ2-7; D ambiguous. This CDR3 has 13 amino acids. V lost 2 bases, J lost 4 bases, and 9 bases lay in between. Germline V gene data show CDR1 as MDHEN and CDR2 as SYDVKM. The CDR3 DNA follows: TGTGCCAGCAGTTTAATCGTCCCATACGAGCAGTACTTC. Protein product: CASSLIVPYEQYF.

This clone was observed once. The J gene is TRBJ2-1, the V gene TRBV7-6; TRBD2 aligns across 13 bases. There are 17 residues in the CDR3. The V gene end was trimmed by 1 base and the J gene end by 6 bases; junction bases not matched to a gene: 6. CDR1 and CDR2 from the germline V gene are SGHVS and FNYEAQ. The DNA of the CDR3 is TGTGCCAGCAGCTTAGAACTAGCGGGAGGGCCCCTCAATGAGCAGTTCTTC. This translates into CASSLELAGGPLNEQFF.

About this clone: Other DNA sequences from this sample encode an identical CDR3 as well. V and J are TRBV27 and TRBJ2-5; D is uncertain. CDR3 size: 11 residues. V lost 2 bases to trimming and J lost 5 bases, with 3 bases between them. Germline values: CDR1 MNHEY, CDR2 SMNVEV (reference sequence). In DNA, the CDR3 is TGTGCCAGCAGTTTAGGCGAGACCCAGTACTTC. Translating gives CASSLGETQYF.

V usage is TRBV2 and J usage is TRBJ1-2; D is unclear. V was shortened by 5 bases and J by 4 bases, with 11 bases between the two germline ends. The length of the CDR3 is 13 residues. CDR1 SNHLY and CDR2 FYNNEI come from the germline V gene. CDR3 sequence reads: CASSLQITYGYTF. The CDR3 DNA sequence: TGTGCCAGCAGTCTTCAGATCACCTATGGCTACACCTTC.

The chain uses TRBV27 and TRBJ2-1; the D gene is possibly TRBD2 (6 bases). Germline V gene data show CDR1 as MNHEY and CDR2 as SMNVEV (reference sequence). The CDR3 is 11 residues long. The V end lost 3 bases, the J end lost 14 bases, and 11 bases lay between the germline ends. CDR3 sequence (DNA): TGTGCCAGCAGTTTGGGGCGGGATAAGTTCTTC. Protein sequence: CASSLGRDKFF.

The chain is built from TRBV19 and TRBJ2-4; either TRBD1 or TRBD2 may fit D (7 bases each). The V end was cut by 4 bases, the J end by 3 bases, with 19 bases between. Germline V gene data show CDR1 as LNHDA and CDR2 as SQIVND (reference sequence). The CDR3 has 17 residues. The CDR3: CASSTPWGGTDKNIQYF. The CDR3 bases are TGTGCCAGTAGTACCCCTTGGGGAGGGACAGACAAAAACATTCAGTACTTC.

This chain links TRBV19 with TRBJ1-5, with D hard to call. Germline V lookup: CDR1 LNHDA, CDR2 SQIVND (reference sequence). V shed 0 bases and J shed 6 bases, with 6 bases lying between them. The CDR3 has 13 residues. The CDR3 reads CASSIDGIQPQHF. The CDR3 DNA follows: TGTGCCAGTAGTATAGACGGGATTCAGCCCCAGCATTTT.

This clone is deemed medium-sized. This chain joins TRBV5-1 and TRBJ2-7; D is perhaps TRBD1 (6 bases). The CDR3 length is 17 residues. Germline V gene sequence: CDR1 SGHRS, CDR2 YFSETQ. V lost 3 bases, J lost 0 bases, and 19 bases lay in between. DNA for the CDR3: TGCGCCAGCAGCTGGGGGCAGGACACCCTCTTCTCCTACGAGCAGTACTTC. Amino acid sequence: CASSWGQDTLFSYEQYF. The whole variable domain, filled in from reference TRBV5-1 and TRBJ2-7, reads KAGVTQTPRYLIKTRGQQVTLSCSPISGHRSVSWYQQTPGQGLQFLFEYFSETQRNKGNFPGRFSGRQFSNSRSEMNVSTLELGDSALYLCASSWGQDTLFSYEQYFGPGTRLTVT.

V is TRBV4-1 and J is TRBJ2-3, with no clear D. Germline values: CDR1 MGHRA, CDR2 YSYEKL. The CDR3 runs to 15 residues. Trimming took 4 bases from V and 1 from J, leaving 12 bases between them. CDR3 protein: CASSLADRGTDTQYF. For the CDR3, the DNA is TGCGCCAGCAGCCTGGCCGATAGGGGCACAGATACGCAGTATTTT.

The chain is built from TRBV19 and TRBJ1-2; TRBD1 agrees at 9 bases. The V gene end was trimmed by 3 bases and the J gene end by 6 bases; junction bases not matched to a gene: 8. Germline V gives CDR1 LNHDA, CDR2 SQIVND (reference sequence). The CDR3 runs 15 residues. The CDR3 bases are TGTGCCAGTAGTATTAAGCACAGGGGGCACAATGGCTACACCTTC. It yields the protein CASSIKHRGHNGYTF.

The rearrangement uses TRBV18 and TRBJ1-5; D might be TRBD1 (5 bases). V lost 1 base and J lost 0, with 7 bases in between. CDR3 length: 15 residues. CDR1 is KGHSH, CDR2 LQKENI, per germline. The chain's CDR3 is CASSPRRVSNQPQHF. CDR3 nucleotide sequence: TGTGCCAGCTCACCACGCAGGGTTAGCAATCAGCCCCAGCATTTT.

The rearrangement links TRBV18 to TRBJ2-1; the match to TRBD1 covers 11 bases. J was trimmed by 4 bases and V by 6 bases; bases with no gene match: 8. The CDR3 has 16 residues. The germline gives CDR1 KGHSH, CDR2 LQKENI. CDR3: CASSSGTGGLYNEQFF. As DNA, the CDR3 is TGTGCCAGCTCTTCCGGGACAGGGGGTTTGTACAATGAGCAGTTCTTC.

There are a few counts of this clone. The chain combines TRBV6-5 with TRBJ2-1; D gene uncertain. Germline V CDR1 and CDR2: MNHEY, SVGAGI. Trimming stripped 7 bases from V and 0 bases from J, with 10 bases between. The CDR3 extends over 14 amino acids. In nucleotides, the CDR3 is TGTGCCAGCACAAGGACCAGCTCCTACAATGAGCAGTTCTTC. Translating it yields CASTRTSSYNEQFF.

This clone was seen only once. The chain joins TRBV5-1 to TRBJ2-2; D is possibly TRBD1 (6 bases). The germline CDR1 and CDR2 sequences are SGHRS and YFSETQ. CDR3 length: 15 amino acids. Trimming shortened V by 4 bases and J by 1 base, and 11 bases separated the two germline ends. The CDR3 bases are TGCGCCAGCAGCCTAGGACAGCTGAACACCGGGGAGCTGTTTTTT. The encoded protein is CASSLGQLNTGELFF.

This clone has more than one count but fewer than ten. Here the CDR3 DNA reads TGTGCCAGCAGCGTAGAAGCGGGAGAATCCTACGAGCAGTACTTC. This encodes CASSVEAGESYEQYF. The gene calls are TRBV9 and TRBJ2-7; 8 nucleotides match TRBD2. The germline V gene encodes CDR1 SGDLS and CDR2 YYNGEE. Losses at the gene ends were 0 bases for V and 1 base for J; bases not matched to a gene: 3. The CDR3 extends over 15 amino acids.

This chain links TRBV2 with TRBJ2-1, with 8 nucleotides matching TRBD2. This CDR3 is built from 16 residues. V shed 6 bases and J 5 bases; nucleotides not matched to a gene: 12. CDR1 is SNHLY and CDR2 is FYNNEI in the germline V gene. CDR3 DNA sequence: TGTGCCAGCAGGAGGGGACTAGAGGCGGTTAACAATGAGCAGTTCTTC. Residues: CASRRGLEAVNNEQFF. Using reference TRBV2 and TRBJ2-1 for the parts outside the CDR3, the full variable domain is EPEVTQTPSHQVTQMGQEVILRCVPISNHLYFYWYRQILGQKVEFLVSFYNNEISEKSEIFDDQFSVERPDGSNFTLKIRSTKLEDSAMYFCASRRGLEAVNNEQFFGPGTRLTVL.

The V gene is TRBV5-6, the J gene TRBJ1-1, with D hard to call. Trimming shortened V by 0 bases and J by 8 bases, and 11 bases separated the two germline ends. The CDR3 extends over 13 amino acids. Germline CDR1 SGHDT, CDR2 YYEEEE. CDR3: CASSLVAVREAFF. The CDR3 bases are TGTGCCAGCAGCTTGGTGGCTGTCAGGGAAGCTTTCTTT.

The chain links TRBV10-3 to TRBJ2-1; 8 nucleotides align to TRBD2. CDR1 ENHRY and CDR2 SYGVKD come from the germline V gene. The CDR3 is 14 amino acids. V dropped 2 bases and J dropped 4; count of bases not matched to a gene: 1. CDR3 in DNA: TGTGCCATCAGTGAGCGGGAGGGGTACAATGAGCAGTTCTTC. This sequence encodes CAISEREGYNEQFF.

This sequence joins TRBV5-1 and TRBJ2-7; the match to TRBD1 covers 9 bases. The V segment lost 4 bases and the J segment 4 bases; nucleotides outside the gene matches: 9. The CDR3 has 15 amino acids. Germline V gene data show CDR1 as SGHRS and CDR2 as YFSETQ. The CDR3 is CASSSGQGPYYEQYF. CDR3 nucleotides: TGCGCCAGCAGCAGTGGACAGGGGCCATATTACGAGCAGTACTTC.

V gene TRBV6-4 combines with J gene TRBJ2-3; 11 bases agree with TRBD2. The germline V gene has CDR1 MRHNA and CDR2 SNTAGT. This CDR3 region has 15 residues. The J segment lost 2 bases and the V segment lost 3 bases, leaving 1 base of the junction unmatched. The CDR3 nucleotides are TGTGCCAGCAGTGATAGCGGGAGGGCCACAGATACGCAGTATTTT. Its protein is CASSDSGRATDTQYF.

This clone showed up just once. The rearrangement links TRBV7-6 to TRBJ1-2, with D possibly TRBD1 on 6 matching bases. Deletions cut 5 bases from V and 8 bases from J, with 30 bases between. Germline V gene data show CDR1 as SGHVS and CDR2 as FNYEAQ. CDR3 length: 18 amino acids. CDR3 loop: CASSAQVGGLPGDLGYTF. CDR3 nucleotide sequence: TGTGCCAGCAGCGCACAGGTCGGGGGGCTTCCGGGTGACCTGGGCTACACCTTC.

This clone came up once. CDR3 in amino acids: CASSLLDRGRGSHEQYF. CDR3 coding DNA: TGTGCCAGTAGTCTATTAGACAGGGGGCGCGGTTCCCACGAGCAGTACTTC. This chain links TRBV19 with TRBJ2-7; 10 bases align to TRBD1. Germline V lookup: CDR1 LNHDA, CDR2 SQIVND (reference sequence). The CDR3 contains 17 residues. The J segment lost 5 bases and the V segment lost 5 bases, leaving 15 bases of the junction unmatched. The full variable domain, its missing parts supplied by reference TRBV19 and TRBJ2-7, is DGGITQSPKYLFRKEGQNVTLSCEQNLNHDAMYWYRQDPGQGLRLIYYSQIVNDFQKGDIAEGYSVSREKKESFPLTVTSAQKNPTAFYLCASSLLDRGRGSHEQYFGPGTRLTVT.